The clone carrying this TCR beta chain was observed at least ten times. These data belong to a study of T cells in Graves' hyperthyroidism and ophthalmopathy. The overall study: Peripheral blood was acquired at first diagnosis, ahead of any therapy whatsoever.

The V and J ends lost 5 bases and 0 bases, in that order; junction bases with no gene match: 5. The CDR3 extends over 15 amino acids. From germline, CDR1 is SGHRS and CDR2 YFSETQ. Amplification of TCR beta CDR3 regions used RNA as the template. HTBI primers were used for first-round RT-PCR of the TCR CDR3. TCRdb itself ran the multiplex PCR reads through MiXCR, one entry per CDR3 protein. The sample has a few hundred thousand distinct CDR3 sequences; less than 20% are singletons. Diagnosing involved the use of clinical symptoms, serum thyroxine and TRAb, thyroid ultrasound and orbital computed tomography.

The sequence derives from a woman aged 40-49 years with Graves' ophthalmopathy. This chain joins TRBV5-1 and TRBJ2-7; 10 nucleotides match TRBD2. The sample was blood. In nucleotides, the CDR3 is TGCGCCAGCAGGCACGGACTAGCGGACTCCTACGAGCAGTACTTC. As protein: CASRHGLADSYEQYF.